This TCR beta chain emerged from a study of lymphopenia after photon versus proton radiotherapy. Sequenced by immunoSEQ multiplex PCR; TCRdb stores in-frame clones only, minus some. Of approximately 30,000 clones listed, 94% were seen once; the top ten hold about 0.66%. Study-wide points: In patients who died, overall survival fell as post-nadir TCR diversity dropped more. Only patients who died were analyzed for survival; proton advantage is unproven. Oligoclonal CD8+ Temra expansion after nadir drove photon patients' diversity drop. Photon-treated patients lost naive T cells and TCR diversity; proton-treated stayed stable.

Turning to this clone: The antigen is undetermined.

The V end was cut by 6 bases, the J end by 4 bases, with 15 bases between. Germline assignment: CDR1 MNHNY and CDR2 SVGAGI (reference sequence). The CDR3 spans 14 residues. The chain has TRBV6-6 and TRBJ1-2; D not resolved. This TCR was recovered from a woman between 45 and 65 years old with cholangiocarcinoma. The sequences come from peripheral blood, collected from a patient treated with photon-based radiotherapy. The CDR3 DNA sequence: TGTGCCAGCAGCGCCTTGCAGGTTGGCTATGGCTACACCTTC. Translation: CASSALQVGYGYTF.